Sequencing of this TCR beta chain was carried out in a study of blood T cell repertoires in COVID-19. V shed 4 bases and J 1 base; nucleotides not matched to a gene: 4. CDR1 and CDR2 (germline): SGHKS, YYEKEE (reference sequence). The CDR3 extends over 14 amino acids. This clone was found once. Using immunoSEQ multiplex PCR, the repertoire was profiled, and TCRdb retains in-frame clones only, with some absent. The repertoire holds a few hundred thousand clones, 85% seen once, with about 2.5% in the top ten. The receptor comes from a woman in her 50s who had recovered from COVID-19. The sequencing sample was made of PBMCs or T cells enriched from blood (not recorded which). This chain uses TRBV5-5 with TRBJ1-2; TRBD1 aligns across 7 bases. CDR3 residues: CASSRQGGNYGYTF. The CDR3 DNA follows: TGTGCCAGCAGCCGACAGGGAGGTAACTATGGCTACACCTTC.